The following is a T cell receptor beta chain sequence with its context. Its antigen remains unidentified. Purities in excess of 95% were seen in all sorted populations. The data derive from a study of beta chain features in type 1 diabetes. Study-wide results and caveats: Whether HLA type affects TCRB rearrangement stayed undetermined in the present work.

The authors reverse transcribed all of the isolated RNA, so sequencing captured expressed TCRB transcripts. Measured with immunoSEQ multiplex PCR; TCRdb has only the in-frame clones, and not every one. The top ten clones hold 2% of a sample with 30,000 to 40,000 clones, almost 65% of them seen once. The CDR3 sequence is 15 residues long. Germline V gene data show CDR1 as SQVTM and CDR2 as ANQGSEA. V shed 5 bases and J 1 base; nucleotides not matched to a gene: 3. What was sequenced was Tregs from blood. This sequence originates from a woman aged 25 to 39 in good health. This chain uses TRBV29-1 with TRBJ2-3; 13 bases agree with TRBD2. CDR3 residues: CSVYGLAGGTDTQYF. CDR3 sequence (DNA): TGCAGCGTTTACGGACTAGCGGGAGGCACAGATACGCAGTATTTT.